A selection of T cell receptor beta chains follows, all from one sample in a study of identical twins. Using its own MiXCR run on the 5' RACE reads, TCRdb lists one record per CDR3 protein. The sample consists of 1,800,000 or so distinct CDR3 sequences, around 29% of them appearing once. The sample comprised cord blood. The receptors were gathered from a newborn girl in good health. Both conserved end residues are part of each CDR3. Each record gives: J gene, clone size, D gene, V gene, CDR3 protein, CDR3 DNA. The D gene is left open where the match is weak. Size is omitted from some rows. Given values are once, few, many or a class for expanded clones.

J: TRBJ2-5
size: few
D: TRBD2
V: TRBV20-1
CDR3: CSASKPGTKETQYF
DNA: TGCAGTGCCTCGAAACCCGGGACTAAAGAGACCCAGTACTTC

J: TRBJ2-3
size: -
D: -
V: TRBV20-1
CDR3: CSARVKGRSTDTQYF
DNA: TGCAGTGCTAGAGTAAAGGGGAGGAGCACAGATACGCAGTATTTT

J: TRBJ1-3
size: few
D: TRBD1
V: TRBV4-2
CDR3: CASSLPTGGRNTIYF
DNA: TGTGCCAGCAGCCTACCTACAGGGGGCAGGAACACCATATATTTT

J: TRBJ2-1
size: few
D: -
V: TRBV5-1
CDR3: CASSLTSSGYEQFF
DNA: TGCGCCAGCAGCTTAACCAGCTCCGGGTATGAGCAGTTCTTC

J: TRBJ1-3
size: -
D: -
V: TRBV7-6
CDR3: CASSLEAQGPSGNTIYF
DNA: TGTGCCAGCAGCTTAGAGGCCCAGGGGCCCTCTGGAAACACCATATATTTT

J: TRBJ2-5
size: -
D: -
V: TRBV27
CDR3: CASSHRAAETQYF
DNA: TGTGCCAGCAGTCACAGGGCGGCAGAGACCCAGTACTTC

J: TRBJ2-1
size: few
D: TRBD2
V: TRBV6-5
CDR3: CASSYLGLAAHNEQFF
DNA: TGTGCCAGCAGTTACCTCGGGCTAGCGGCCCACAATGAGCAGTTCTTC

J: TRBJ1-1
size: -
D: TRBD1
V: TRBV6-1
CDR3: CASSLPGQGRATEAFF
DNA: TGTGCCAGCAGTTTACCGGGACAGGGGAGGGCCACTGAAGCTTTCTTT

J: TRBJ2-2
size: -
D: TRBD2
V: TRBV5-1
CDR3: CASSLKRLAGGYTGELFF
DNA: TGCGCCAGCAGCTTGAAACGGCTAGCGGGGGGCTACACCGGGGAGCTGTTTTTT

J: TRBJ1-2
size: -
D: -
V: TRBV5-1
CDR3: CASSPGATARGGYTF
DNA: TGCGCCAGCAGCCCGGGGGCTACCGCCCGCGGGGGCTACACCTTC

J: TRBJ2-3
size: -
D: TRBD2
V: TRBV7-2
CDR3: CASSSENVAGGPHTQYF
DNA: TGTGCCAGCAGCTCAGAGAACGTAGCGGGGGGGCCTCATACGCAGTATTTT

J: TRBJ2-7
size: -
D: TRBD2
V: TRBV20-1
CDR3: CGANGLAEGYSYEQYF
DNA: TGCGGTGCTAACGGACTAGCAGAAGGGTACTCCTACGAGCAGTACTTC

J: TRBJ2-7
size: -
D: -
V: TRBV20-1
CDR3: CSARDWSEQYF
DNA: TGCAGTGCTAGAGATTGGAGCGAGCAGTACTTC